The 6 T cell receptor beta chains in this list originate from one sample, sequenced in a study of blood T cell repertoires in COVID-19. Generated by immunoSEQ multiplex PCR, the TCRdb table keeps only in-frame clones and is missing some. The top ten clones hold 6.5% of a sample with about 50,000 clones, approximately 85% of them seen once. Sequenced material: peripheral blood. These receptors were collected from a man between 60 and 75 years old with acute or convalescent COVID-19.

This clone has just one count. This sequence joins TRBV28 and TRBJ2-3; possibly TRBD2 for D (6 bases). In germline, CDR1 is MDHEN, CDR2 SYDVKM. This CDR3 spans 15 amino acids. The germline V and J ends were trimmed by 6 bases and 7 bases, with 20 bases remaining between them. DNA for the CDR3: TGTGCCAGCAGCCGGCCAAGCGGGTTCTCGAATACGCAGTATTTT. This gives the protein CASSRPSGFSNTQYF.

The J gene is TRBJ2-7, the V gene TRBV5-1; D gene unclear. With 0 bases removed from V and 6 bases from J, the gap between germline ends came to 13 bases. Germline V gene lookup returns CDR1 SGHRS and CDR2 YFSETQ. The CDR3 is 14 residues long. CDR3: CASSLVQAKSEQYF. The DNA of the CDR3 is TGCGCCAGCAGCTTGGTTCAGGCCAAATCCGAGCAGTACTTC.

The J gene is TRBJ1-5, the V gene TRBV6-8, with D perhaps TRBD1 (5 bases). Germline V gene lookup returns CDR1 MNHGY and CDR2 SAAAGT. V gave up 7 bases and J gave up 0 bases, with 10 bases separating them. The CDR3 sequence is 14 residues long. The CDR3 sequence: CASNGQHSNQPQHF. CDR3 nucleotides: TGTGCCAGCAACGGACAACATAGCAATCAGCCCCAGCATTTT.

As regards this clone: A junction boundary mismatches the germline segment, possibly from a read error. The rearrangement links TRBV5-4 to TRBJ1-1, with D uncertain. The CDR3 length is 12 residues. Germline-derived CDR1 and CDR2 are SGHNT and YYREEE (reference sequence). The CDR3 loop reads CAWEGMNTEAFF. For the CDR3, the DNA is TGCGCTTGGGAGGGAATGAACACTGAAGCTTTCTTT.

V and J are TRBV5-1 and TRBJ2-2, with D maybe TRBD1 (6 bases). Trimming removed 2 bases at V and 6 bases at J, with 14 bases between. This CDR3 contains 15 residues. Germline assignment: CDR1 SGHRS and CDR2 YFSETQ. The CDR3 bases are TGCGCCAGCAGCTTAATGACACAGGGTCCCGGGGAGCTGTTTTTT. As protein: CASSLMTQGPGELFF.

The chain recombines TRBV6-5 with TRBJ2-5, with a possible D match to TRBD2 (7 bases). The CDR3 totals 15 residues. With 2 bases removed from V and 2 bases from J, the gap between germline ends came to 12 bases. The germline V gene has CDR1 MNHEY and CDR2 SVGAGI. CDR3 coding DNA: TGTGCCAGCAGTTACGGGGGGGGGCGGCAAGAGACCCAGTACTTC. It yields the protein CASSYGGGRQETQYF.